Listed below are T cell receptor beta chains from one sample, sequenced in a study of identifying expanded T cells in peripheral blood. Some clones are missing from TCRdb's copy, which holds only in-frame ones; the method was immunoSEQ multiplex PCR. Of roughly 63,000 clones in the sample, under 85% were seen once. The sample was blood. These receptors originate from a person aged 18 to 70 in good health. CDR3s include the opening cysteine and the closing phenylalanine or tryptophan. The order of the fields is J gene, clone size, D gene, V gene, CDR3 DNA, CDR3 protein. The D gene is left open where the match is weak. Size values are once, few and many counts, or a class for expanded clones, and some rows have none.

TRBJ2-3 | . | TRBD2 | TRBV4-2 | TGTGCCAGCAGCCAAGGGCTTAGCGGGGGGACCCCAAACCTACGCTACACAGATACGCAGTATTTT | CASSQGLSGGTPNLRYTDTQYF
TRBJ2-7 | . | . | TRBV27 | TGTGCCAGCAAGACCAGGGGCCCTCTTTACGAGCAGTACTTC | CASKTRGPLYEQYF
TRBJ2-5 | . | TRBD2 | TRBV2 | TGTGCCAGCAGTGGGACTAGCGGGTACCAAGAGACCCAGTACTTC | CASSGTSGYQETQYF
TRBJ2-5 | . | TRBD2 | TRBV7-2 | TGTGCCAGCAGTCTAGCGGGAGTGGGGGAGACCCAGTACTTC | CASSLAGVGETQYF
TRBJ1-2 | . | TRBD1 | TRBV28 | TGTGCCAGCAGAACGGGACAGGGATTAAGAGGCTACACCTTC | CASRTGQGLRGYTF
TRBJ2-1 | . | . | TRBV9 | TGTGCCAGCAGCGTGGCTGGGGGAAGGGGCAATGAGCAGTTCTTC | CASSVAGGRGNEQFF
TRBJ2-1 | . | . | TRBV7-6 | TGTGCCAGCAGCTTAGCGGAGACCACCTCCTACAATGAGCAGTTCTTC | CASSLAETTSYNEQFF
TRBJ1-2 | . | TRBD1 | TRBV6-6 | TGTGCCAGCTGGGGGCAGGGGGCCAGCTACACCTTC | CASWGQGASYTF
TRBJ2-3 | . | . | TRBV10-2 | TGCGCCAGCAGTGGTGTAGGGGGTGCAGATACGCAGTATTTT | CASSGVGGADTQYF
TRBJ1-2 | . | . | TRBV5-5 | TGTGCCAGCAGCTTGGAGGTCCGTGACACGTTTACGCATGGCTACACCTTC | CASSLEVRDTFTHGYTF
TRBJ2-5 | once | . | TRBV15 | TGTGCCACCAGCAGAGCCCCAGAGGAGACCCAGTACTTC | CATSRAPEETQYF
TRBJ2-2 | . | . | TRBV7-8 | TGTGCCAGCAGCTTAACAGGGCTGAGACGGCTCACGAACACCGGGGAGCTGTTTTTT | CASSLTGLRRLTNTGELFF
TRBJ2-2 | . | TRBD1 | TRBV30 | TGTGCCTCTCGGACAGGGGTGCACACCGGGGAGCTGTTTTTT | CASRTGVHTGELFF
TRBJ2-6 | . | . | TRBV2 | TGTGCCAGCCAGAAATCTGGGGCCAACGTCCTGACTTTC | CASQKSGANVLTF
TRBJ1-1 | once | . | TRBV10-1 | TGCGCCAGCAGTAGGACGGCGGGGAAGGCTTTCTTT | CASSRTAGKAFF
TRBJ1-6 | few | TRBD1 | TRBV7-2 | TGTGCCAGCAGCACCTCGACAGGGGTCGGCTCACCCCTCCACTTT | CASSTSTGVGSPLHF
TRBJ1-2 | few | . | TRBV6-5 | TGTGCCAGCAGTTTTAGATCTCATGGCTACACCTTC | CASSFRSHGYTF
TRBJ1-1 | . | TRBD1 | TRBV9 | TGTGCCAGCAGCGTAGGAGGGACAGACTTTGGCGTGGGCACTGAAGCTTTCTTT | CASSVGGTDFGVGTEAFF
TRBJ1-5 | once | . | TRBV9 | TGTGCCAGCAGCTCCCAAGGATCCAGCAATCAGCCCCAGCATTTT | CASSSQGSSNQPQHF
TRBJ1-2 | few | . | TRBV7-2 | TGTGCCAGCAGCTTAGGCATGACAGGCAACTATGGCTACACCTTC | CASSLGMTGNYGYTF
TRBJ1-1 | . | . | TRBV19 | TGTGCCAGTAGTCGGGGGGATCGTTGGTTTAGCACTGAAGCTTTCTTT | CASSRGDRWFSTEAFF
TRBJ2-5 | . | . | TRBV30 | TGTGCCTGGAGTGTCGGTACCGGGCTACAAGAGACCCAGTACTTC | CAWSVGTGLQETQYF
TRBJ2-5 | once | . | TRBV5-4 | TGTGCCACCGGGAAGACGGACAGAAAAACCCAAGAGACCCAGTACTTC | CATGKTDRKTQETQYF
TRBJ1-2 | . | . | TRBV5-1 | TGCGCCAGCAGCTTGGAAGGGCAGGGCTATGGCTACACCTTC | CASSLEGQGYGYTF
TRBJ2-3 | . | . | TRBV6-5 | TGTGCCAGCAGTTTGTCGCATGGGGGAGATACGCAGTATTTT | CASSLSHGGDTQYF
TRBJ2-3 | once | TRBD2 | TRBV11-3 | TGTGCCAGCAGCCAGGACCATTCGGGGGGGCAGTATTTT | CASSQDHSGGQYF
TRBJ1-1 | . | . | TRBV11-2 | TGTGCCAGCAGCTATCGATGGGGGAGCACTGAAGCTTTCTTT | CASSYRWGSTEAFF
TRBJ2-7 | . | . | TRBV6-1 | TGTGCCAGCAGTGAAGTGGGCCGGCCTCCCTACGAGCAGTACTTC | CASSEVGRPPYEQYF
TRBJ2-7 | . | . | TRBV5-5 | TGTGCCAGCAGCTTTGCAGGTTTCGAGCAGTACTTC | CASSFAGFEQYF
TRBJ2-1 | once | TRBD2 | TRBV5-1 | TGCGCCAGCAGCCCAGGACTAGCGGCATCCAATGAGCAGTTCTTC | CASSPGLAASNEQFF
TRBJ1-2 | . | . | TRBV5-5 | TGTGCCAGCAGCTTGTCCAGGGGTCTTGATGGCTACACCTTC | CASSLSRGLDGYTF
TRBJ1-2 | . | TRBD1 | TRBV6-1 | TGTGCCAGCGGCGGCCAGGGGGGGTATGGCTACACCTTC | CASGGQGGYGYTF
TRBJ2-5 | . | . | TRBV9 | TGTGCCAGCAGCGTAGGCACTGGCCAAGAGACCCAGTACTTC | CASSVGTGQETQYF
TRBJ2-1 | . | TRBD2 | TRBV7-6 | TGTGCCAGCAGCTCCGGACTAGCGGGGGTCACTAAGCATGAGCAGTTCTTC | CASSSGLAGVTKHEQFF
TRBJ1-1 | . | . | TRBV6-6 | TGTGCCAGCCAGGAGACAGAACTGAACACTGAAGCTTTCTTT | CASQETELNTEAFF
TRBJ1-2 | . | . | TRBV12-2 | TGTGCAAGTCGCTTAGGATGGGAACCCCATGGCTACACCTTC | CASRLGWEPHGYTF
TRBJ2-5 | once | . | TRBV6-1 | TGTGCCAGCAGTGTCGAGACCCAGTACTTC | CASSVETQYF
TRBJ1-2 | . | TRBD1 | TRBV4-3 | TGCGCCAGCAGCCAAGATCGGAGACAGGGGTTCTATGGCTACACCTTC | CASSQDRRQGFYGYTF
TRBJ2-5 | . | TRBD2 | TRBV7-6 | TGTGCCAGCAGCTTAGAACTAGCGGGGGGGGAGACCCAGTACTTC | CASSLELAGGETQYF
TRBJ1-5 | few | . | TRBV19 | TGTGCCAGTAGTAGAGGCCGGGGGTTTAATCAGCCCCAGCATTTT | CASSRGRGFNQPQHF
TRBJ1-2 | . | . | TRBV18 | TGTGCCAGCTCACCACAGGATAACTATGGCTACACCTTC | CASSPQDNYGYTF
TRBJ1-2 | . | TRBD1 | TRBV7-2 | TGTGCCAGCAGCGTAGGGACAGGGGTAGATGGCTACACCTTC | CASSVGTGVDGYTF
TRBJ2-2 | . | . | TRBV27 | TGTGCCAGCAGTTCAGGGACCGGGGAGCTGTTTTTT | CASSSGTGELFF
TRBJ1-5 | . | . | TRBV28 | TGTGCCAGCAGTTTGGGACGTGGGTGGCAGCCCCAGCATTTT | CASSLGRGWQPQHF
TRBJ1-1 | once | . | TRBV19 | TGTGCCAGCACGCGAGGTCGGGGGACTGAAGCTTTCTTT | CASTRGRGTEAFF
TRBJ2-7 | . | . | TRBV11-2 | TGTGCCAGCAGCTTAGTCAGGAACTCCTACGAGCAGTACTTC | CASSLVRNSYEQYF
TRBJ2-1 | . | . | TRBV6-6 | TGTGCCAGTTCTCTGGACCAGAGCGATGAGCAGTTCTTC | CASSLDQSDEQFF
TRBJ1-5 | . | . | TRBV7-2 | TGTGCCAGCAGCTCGGGCCAGGAGATTAGCAATCAGCCCCAGCATTTT | CASSSGQEISNQPQHF
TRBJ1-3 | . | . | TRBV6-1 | TGTGCCAGCGGAGGGGGAGAAAGAAACACCATATATTTT | CASGGGERNTIYF
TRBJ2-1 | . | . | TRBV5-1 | TGCGCCAGCAGCTTGACACAGGGGAGCGGGATCCAGCAGTTCTTC | CASSLTQGSGIQQFF
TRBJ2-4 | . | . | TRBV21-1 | TGTGCCAGCAGCAAAGACCCCACCCAGGGGGCTTCCAAAAACATTCAGTACTTC | CASSKDPTQGASKNIQYF
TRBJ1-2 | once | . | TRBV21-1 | TGTGCCAGCAGACAGGGTGGCTACACCTTC | CASRQGGYTF
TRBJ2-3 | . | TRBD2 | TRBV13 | TGTGCCAGCAGCCAAGGGACTAGCGGGTGGGATACGCAGTATTTT | CASSQGTSGWDTQYF
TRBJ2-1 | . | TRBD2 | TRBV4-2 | TGTGCCAGCAGCCAAGCCCGGACTAGTGTTTACAATGAGCAGTTCTTC | CASSQARTSVYNEQFF
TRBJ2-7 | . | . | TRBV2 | TGTGCCAGCAGTGACCCCCAACACGTAGGGGCATCCTACGAGCAGTACTTC | CASSDPQHVGASYEQYF
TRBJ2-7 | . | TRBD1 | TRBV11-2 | TGTGCCAGCAGCTCGGGACAGGGTGGCGAGCAGTACTTC | CASSSGQGGEQYF
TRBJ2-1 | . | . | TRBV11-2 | TGTGCCAGCAGCTTAGGAGGGGGTGGGGAGGGCCGCTATGAGCAGTTCTTC | CASSLGGGGEGRYEQFF
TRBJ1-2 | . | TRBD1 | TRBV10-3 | TGTGCCATCAGTGAGTCGGGGACAGGGGGCGGCTACACCTTC | CAISESGTGGGYTF
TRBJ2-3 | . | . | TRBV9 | TGTGCCAGCAGCGTAGGCACAGCTAGCCCCACAGATACGCAGTATTTT | CASSVGTASPTDTQYF
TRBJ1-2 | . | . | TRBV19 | TGTGCCAGTAGTATGTCAGCTCATGGCTACACCTTC | CASSMSAHGYTF